This passage covers 7 T cell receptor beta chains from one sample sequenced in a study of cytomegalovirus exposure and HLA in healthy donors. Profiled with immunoSEQ multiplex PCR; TCRdb holds only in-frame clones, not every one. The sample carries tens of thousands of clones, over 90% recorded once. The sequenced sample consisted of PBMCs. The receptor set was obtained from a woman younger than 30 in good health and CMV-seropositive.

The chain employs TRBV10-1 and TRBJ2-1; 9 nucleotides match TRBD1. The trim removed 6 bases at V and 8 bases at J, leaving 14 bases unmatched. Germline lookup yields CDR1 WNHNN and CDR2 SYGVQD (reference sequence). The CDR3 loop spans 16 amino acids. CDR3 coding DNA: TGCGCCAGCAGCTCCCCCGGGACAGGGTCATCCTATGAGCAGTTCTTC. It is translated as CASSSPGTGSSYEQFF.

The chain links TRBV5-1 to TRBJ2-3, with 10 bases that match TRBD2. The J segment lost 0 bases and the V segment lost 0 bases, leaving 1 base of the junction unmatched. This CDR3 is built from 16 residues. Germline loops: CDR1 SGHRS, CDR2 YFSETQ. The CDR3 region is CASSLVTSGSTDTQYF. CDR3 in DNA: TGCGCCAGCAGCTTGGTGACTAGCGGGAGCACAGATACGCAGTATTTT.

The chain couples TRBV6-1 to TRBJ1-2; TRBD1 matches at 7 bases. The CDR3 is 15 residues long. The germline V gene encodes CDR1 MNHNS and CDR2 SASEGT. Unmatched junction bases numbered 8, after V lost 4 bases and J lost 3 bases. CDR3 DNA: TGTGCCAGCAGTGGAGCGGACAGGCGCTACTATGGCTACACCTTC. Encoded protein: CASSGADRRYYGYTF.

This clone has a count of ten or more. J is TRBJ2-1 and V is TRBV9; 9 bases agree with TRBD1. The germline V gene encodes CDR1 SGDLS and CDR2 YYNGEE. CDR3 length: 15 residues. The V segment lost 0 bases and the J segment 4 bases; nucleotides outside the gene matches: 2. The CDR3 sequence is CASSVAGTGYNEQFF. The CDR3 DNA is TGTGCCAGCAGCGTAGCAGGGACAGGGTACAATGAGCAGTTCTTC.

The chain joins TRBV28 to TRBJ1-5; no clear D. The CDR3 consists of 14 residues. V lost 7 bases and J lost 6, with 16 bases in between. Germline-derived CDR1 and CDR2 are MDHEN and SYDVKM. The CDR3 loop reads CASTSGGRIQPQHF. Written as DNA, the CDR3 is TGTGCCAGCACCTCAGGTGGGAGAATTCAGCCCCAGCATTTT. The full variable domain, with the rest looked up from reference TRBV28 and TRBJ1-5, is DVKVTQSSRYLVKRTGEKVFLECVQDMDHENMFWYRQDPGLGLRLIYFSYDVKMKEKGDIPEGYSVSREKKERFSLILESASTNQTSMYLCASTSGGRIQPQHFGDGTRLSIL.

This chain joins TRBV11-2 and TRBJ2-7; no clear D gene. CDR1 and CDR2 from the germline V gene are SGHAT and FQNNGV. Trimming removed 0 bases at V and 4 bases at J, with 10 bases between. CDR3 length: 14 residues. This CDR3 is CASSLETSTYEQYF. CDR3 in DNA: TGTGCCAGCAGCTTAGAAACGTCTACTTACGAGCAGTACTTC.

V usage is TRBV10-3 and J usage is TRBJ2-7; the match to TRBD1 covers 7 bases. Germline values: CDR1 ENHRY, CDR2 SYGVKD. This CDR3 has 15 residues. V dropped 6 bases and J dropped 0; count of bases not matched to a gene: 8. In nucleotides, the CDR3 is TGTGCCATCAGCAATCAGGACAGGAGCTCCTACGAGCAGTACTTC. Its translation is CAISNQDRSSYEQYF.